The present entry profiles one T cell receptor beta chain with its context. Repertoires were generated with immunoSEQ multiplex PCR, while TCRdb's copy carries only in-frame clones and drops some. The sample yields 1,300 to 1,500 clones, 63% seen once. The sample belongs to a study of sequential checkpoint blockade in melanoma. Study-level information: Arm A got nivolumab then ipilimumab; arm B the reverse, 1:1.

CDR1 is SGHTA and CDR2 is FQGNSA in the germline V gene. The CDR3 extends over 13 amino acids. Treatment denoted: randomized to nivolumab then ipilimumab (arm A) or the reverse (arm B). Patients had received no earlier DNA-damaging chemotherapy. From thawed PBMCs, live CD3+CD8+ cells negative for CD19 and CD56 were sorted. Source: CD8+ T cells sorted from blood (inferred from file names), taken from a patient given nivolumab and ipilimumab in sequence. The chain is built from TRBV7-2 and TRBJ2-5; 9 bases agree with TRBD2. The end of the DNA aligns better with TRBJ2-7, so the J call may be wrong. The sequence was collected from a human patient with melanoma. Some clones in this sample may be carry-over from other donors' samples. The CDR3 region is CASSGGGAVEQYF. The CDR3 DNA reads as TGTGCCAGCAGTGGCGGGGGGGCCGTCGAGCAGTACTTC.